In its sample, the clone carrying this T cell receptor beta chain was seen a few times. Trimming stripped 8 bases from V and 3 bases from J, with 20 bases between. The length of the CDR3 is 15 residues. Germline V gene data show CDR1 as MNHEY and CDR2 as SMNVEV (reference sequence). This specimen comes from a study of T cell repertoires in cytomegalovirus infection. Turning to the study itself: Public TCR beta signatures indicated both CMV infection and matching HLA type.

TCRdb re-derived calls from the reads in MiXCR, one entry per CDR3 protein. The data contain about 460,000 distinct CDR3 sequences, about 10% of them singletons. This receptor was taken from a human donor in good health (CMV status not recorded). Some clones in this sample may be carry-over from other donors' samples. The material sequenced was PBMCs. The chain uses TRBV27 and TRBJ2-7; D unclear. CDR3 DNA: TGTGCCAGCCAAAGTTCGGGTTCTTTGGGCTACGAGCAGTACTTC. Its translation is CASQSSGSLGYEQYF.